This TCR beta chain was sequenced during a study of blood T cells in healthy people across ages. It was with a sample-barcoded 5' primer and a J-beta primer mix that a second PCR of roughly 7 to 12 cycles was run. Per-sample output comprised a minimum of 2.5 million paired-end reads containing CDR3. TCRdb ran MiXCR on the 5' RACE reads and lists one entry per CDR3 protein. Among approximately 810,000 distinct CDR3 sequences, roughly 40% were seen once, and the ten largest hold over 10%. With 6 bases clipped from V and 4 bases from J, the junction kept 9 bases outside the gene matches. The CDR3 contains 15 residues. Peripheral blood was drawn, about 10 milliliters per donor. This clonotype was recorded once.

V gene TRBV12-3 or TRBV12-4 combines with J gene TRBJ2-3; the match to TRBD1 covers 8 bases. Sequenced input: blood. This sequence originates from a man in his late teens or twenties in good health. The CDR3: CASSRQGSSADTQYF. CDR3 sequence (DNA): TGTGCCAGCAGCCGACAGGGGAGCTCAGCAGATACGCAGTATTTT.